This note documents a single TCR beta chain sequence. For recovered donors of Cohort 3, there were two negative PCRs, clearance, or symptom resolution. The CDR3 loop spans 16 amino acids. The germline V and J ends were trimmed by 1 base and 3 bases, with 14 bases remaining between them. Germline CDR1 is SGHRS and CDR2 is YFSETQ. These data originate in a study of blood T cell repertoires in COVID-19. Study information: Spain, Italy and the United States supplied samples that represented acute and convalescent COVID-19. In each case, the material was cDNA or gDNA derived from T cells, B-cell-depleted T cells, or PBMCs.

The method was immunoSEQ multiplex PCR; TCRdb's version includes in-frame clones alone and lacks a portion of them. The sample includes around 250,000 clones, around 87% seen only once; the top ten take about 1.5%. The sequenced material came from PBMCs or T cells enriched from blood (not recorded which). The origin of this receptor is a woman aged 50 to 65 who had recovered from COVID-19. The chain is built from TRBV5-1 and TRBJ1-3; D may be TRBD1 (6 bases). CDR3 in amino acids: CASSLTGPPFGNTIYF. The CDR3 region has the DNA TGCGCCAGCAGCTTGACAGGGCCACCTTTTGGAAACACCATATATTTT. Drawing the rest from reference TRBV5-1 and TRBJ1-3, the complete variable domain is KAGVTQTPRYLIKTRGQQVTLSCSPISGHRSVSWYQQTPGQGLQFLFEYFSETQRNKGNFPGRFSGRQFSNSRSEMNVSTLELGDSALYLCASSLTGPPFGNTIYFGEGSWLTVV.